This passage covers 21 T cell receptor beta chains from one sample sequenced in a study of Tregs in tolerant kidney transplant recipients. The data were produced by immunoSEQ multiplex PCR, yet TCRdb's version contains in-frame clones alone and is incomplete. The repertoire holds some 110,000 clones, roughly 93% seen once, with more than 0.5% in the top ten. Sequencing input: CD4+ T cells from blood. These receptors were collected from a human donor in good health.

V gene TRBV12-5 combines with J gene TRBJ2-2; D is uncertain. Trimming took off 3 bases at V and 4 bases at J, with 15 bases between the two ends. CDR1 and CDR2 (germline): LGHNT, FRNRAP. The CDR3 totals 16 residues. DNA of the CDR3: TGTGCTAGTGGTTTCCAAACCTCAGGATTCACCGGGGAGCTGTTTTTT. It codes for CASGFQTSGFTGELFF.

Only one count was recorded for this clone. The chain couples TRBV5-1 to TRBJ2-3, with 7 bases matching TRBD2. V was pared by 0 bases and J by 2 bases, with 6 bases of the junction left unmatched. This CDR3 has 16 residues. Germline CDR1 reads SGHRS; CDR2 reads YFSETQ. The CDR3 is CASSLVAGASTDTQYF. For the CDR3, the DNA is TGCGCCAGCAGCTTGGTCGCGGGAGCCTCCACAGATACGCAGTATTTT.

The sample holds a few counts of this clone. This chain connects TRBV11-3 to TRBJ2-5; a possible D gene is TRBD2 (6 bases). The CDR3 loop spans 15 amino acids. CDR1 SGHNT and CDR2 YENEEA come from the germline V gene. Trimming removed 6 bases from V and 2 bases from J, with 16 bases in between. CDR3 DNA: TGTGCCAGCAGTATAGGGAGCGGGCTTCAAGAGACCCAGTACTTC. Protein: CASSIGSGLQETQYF.

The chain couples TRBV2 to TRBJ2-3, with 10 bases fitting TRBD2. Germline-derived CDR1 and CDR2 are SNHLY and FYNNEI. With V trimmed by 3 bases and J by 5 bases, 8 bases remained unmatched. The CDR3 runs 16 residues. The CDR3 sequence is CASSEASGSWVDTQYF. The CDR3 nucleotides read TGTGCCAGCAGTGAGGCTAGCGGGAGTTGGGTAGATACGCAGTATTTT.

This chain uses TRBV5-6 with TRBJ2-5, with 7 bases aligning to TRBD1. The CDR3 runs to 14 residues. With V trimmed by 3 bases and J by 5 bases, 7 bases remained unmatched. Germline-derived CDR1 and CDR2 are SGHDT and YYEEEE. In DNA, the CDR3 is TGTGCCAGCAGCTCGACGACAGGGATGGAGACCCAGTACTTC. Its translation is CASSSTTGMETQYF.

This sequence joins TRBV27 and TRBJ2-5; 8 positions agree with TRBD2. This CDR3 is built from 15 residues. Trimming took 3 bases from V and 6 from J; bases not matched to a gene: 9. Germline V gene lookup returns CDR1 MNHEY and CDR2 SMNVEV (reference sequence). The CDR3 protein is CASSLSAGGVKTQYF. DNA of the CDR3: TGTGCCAGCAGTTTGTCGGCGGGGGGCGTGAAGACCCAGTACTTC.

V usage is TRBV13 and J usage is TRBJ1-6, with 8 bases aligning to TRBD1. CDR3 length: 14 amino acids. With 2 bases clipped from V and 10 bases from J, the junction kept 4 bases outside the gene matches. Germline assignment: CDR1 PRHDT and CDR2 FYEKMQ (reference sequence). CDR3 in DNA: TGTGCCAGCAGCTTAAGGACAGGGCTGTCACCCCTCCACTTT. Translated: CASSLRTGLSPLHF.

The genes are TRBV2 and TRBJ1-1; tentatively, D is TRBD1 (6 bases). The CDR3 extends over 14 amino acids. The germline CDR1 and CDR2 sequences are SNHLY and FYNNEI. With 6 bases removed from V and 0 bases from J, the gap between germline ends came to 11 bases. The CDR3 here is CASSRTDLNTEAFF. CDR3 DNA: TGTGCCAGCAGCCGGACAGATTTGAACACTGAAGCTTTCTTT.

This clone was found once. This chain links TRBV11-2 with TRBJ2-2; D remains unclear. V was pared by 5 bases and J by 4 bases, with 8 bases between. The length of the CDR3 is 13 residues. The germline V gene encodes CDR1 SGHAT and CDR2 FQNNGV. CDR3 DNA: TGTGCCAGCAGCCTAGTGGGCACCGGGGAGCTGTTTTTT. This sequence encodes CASSLVGTGELFF.

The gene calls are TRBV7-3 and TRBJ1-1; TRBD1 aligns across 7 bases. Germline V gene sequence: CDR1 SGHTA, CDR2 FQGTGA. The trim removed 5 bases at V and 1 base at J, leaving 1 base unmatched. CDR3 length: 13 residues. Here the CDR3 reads CASSRQGNTEAFF. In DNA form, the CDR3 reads TGTGCCAGCAGCCGACAGGGGAACACTGAAGCTTTCTTT.

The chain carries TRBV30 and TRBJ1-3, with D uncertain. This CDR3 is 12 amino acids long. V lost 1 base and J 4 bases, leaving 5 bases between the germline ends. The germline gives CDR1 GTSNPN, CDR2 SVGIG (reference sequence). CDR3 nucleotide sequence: TGTGCCTGGAGTGGGTCGGGAAACACCATATATTTT. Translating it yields CAWSGSGNTIYF.

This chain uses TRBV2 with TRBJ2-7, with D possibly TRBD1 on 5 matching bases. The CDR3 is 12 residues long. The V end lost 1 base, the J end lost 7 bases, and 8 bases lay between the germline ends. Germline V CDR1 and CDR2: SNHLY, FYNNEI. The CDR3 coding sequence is TGTGCCAGCAGTGAAGTAGGGGTTGAGCAGTACTTC. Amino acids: CASSEVGVEQYF.

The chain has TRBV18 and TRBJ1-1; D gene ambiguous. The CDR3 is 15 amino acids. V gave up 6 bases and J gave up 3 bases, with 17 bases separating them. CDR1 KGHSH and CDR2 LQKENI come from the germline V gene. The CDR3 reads CASSPTGSGDTEAFF. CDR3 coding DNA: TGTGCCAGCTCCCCCACGGGGAGCGGAGACACTGAAGCTTTCTTT. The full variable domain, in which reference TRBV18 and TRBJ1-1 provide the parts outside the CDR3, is NAGVMQNPRHLVRRRGQEARLRCSPMKGHSHVYWYRQLPEEGLKFMVYLQKENIIDESGMPKERFSAEFPKEGPSILRIQQVVRGDSAAYFCASSPTGSGDTEAFFGQGTRLTVV.

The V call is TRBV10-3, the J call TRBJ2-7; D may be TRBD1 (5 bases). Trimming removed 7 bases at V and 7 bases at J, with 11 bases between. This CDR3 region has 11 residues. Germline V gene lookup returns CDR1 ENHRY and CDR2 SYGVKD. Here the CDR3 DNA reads TGTGCCATCACGACAGATGGAGAGCAGTACTTC. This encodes CAITTDGEQYF.

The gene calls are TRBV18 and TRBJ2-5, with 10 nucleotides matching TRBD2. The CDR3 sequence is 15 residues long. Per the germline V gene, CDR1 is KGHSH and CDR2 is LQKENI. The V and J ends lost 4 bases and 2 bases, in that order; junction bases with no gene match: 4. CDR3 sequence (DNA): TGTGCCAGCTCACTAGCGGGGGGAACTCAAGAGACCCAGTACTTC. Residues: CASSLAGGTQETQYF.

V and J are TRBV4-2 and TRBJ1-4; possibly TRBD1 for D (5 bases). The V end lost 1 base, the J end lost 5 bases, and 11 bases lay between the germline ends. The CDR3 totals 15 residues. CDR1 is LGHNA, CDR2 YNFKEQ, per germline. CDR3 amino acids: CASSQVGPGNEKLFF. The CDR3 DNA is TGTGCCAGCAGCCAAGTGGGGCCGGGGAATGAAAAACTGTTTTTT.

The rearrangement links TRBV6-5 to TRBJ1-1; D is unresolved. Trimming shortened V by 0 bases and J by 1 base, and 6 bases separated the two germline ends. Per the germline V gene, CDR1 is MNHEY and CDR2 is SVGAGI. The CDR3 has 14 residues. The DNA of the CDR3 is TGTGCCAGCAGTTACTCTGGCAGGAACACTGAAGCTTTCTTT. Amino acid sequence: CASSYSGRNTEAFF.

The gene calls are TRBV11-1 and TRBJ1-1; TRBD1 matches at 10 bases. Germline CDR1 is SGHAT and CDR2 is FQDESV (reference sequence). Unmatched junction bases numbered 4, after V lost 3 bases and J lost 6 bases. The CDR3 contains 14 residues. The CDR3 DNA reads TGTGCCAGCAGCTTGGGACAGGGGACCTCTGAAGCTTTCTTT. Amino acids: CASSLGQGTSEAFF.

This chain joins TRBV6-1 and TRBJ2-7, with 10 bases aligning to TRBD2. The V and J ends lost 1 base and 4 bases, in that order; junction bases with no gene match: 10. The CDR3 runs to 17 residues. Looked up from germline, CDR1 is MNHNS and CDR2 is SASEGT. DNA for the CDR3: TGTGCCAGCAGTGAAGGGTCTAGCGGGAGCGCCCCTTACGAGCAGTACTTC. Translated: CASSEGSSGSAPYEQYF.

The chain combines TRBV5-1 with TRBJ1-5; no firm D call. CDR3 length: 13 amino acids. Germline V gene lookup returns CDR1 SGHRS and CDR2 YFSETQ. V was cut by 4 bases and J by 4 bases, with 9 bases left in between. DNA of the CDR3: TGCGCCAGCAGCCTGTACAGTAATCAGCCCCAGCATTTT. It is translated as CASSLYSNQPQHF.

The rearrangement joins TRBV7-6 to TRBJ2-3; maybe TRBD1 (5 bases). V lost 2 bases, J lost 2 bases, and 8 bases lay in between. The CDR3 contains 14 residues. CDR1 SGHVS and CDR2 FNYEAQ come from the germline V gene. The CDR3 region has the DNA TGTGCCAGCAGCTTACGACAGCACACAGATACGCAGTATTTT. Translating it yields CASSLRQHTDTQYF.